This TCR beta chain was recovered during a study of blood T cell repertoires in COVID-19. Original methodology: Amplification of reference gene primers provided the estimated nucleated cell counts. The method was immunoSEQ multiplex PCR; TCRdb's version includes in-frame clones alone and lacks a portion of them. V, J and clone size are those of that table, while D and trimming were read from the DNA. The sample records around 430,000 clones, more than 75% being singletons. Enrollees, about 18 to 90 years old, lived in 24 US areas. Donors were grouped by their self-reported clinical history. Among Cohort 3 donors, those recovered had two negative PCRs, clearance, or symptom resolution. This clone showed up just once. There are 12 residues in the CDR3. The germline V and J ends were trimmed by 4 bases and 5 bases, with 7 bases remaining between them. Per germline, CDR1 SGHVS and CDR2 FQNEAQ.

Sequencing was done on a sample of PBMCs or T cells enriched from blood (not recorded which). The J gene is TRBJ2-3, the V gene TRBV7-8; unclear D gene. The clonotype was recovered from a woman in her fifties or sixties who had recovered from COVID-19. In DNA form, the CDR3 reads TGTGCCAGCAGCTCCGTCTTAGATACGCAGTATTTT. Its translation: CASSSVLDTQYF. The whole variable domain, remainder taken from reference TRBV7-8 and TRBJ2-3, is GAGVSQSPRYKVAKRGQDVALRCDPISGHVSLFWYQQALGQGPEFLTYFQNEAQLDKSGLPSDRFFAERPEGSVSTLKIQRTQQEDSAVYLCASSSVLDTQYFGPGTRLTVL.